This TCR beta chain was obtained from a study of cytomegalovirus exposure and HLA in healthy donors. Study-level points and caveats: As immune exposure information, only CMV serostatus was available. Within an earlier analysis, most TCR beta V segments proved productive either about 87% or about 30% of the time. The analysis excluded some indistinguishable V segments, including TRBV6-2 and TRBV6-3.

The PCR employed 60 Vbeta primers together with 13 Jbeta primers. TCRdb's table, derived via immunoSEQ multiplex PCR, lists solely in-frame clones and lacks some. The sample lists about 190,000 clones, roughly four fifths occurring once. Points on this clone: Its antigen is not known.

The V gene lost 6 bases and the J gene lost 9 bases, with 12 bases spanning the gap. CDR1 and CDR2 from the germline V gene are MDHEN and SYDVKM. The length of the CDR3 is 12 residues. Sequenced sample: PBMCs. This receptor was identified in a man aged 50 to 59 in good health and CMV-seronegative. This rearrangement joins TRBV28 to TRBJ1-5; D remains ambiguous. CDR3 sequence (DNA): TGTGCCAGCAGGAACGGTATCCGGCCCCAGCATTTT. Amino acid sequence: CASRNGIRPQHF.